Below are 8 T cell receptor beta chains sequenced from a single sample in a study of tumor-infiltrating lymphocytes in primary liver carcinoma. Unsorted whole blood supplied the blood RNA, and germline DNA was isolated too. From around 520 ng of total RNA, TCR beta-specific cDNA was reverse-transcribed using a constant-region primer. Three-round nested multiplex PCR performed with slightly modified ARM-PCR produced the TCR beta libraries. The two initial PCR rounds, around 11 cycles each, used TRBV1-TRBV30 forward and C-beta reverse primers. From the multiplex PCR reads, TCRdb called clonotypes with MiXCR, one entry per CDR3 protein. The data contain some 320,000 distinct CDR3 sequences, less than 75% of them seen just once; the ten biggest clones take up roughly 10%. Sequenced sample: peripheral blood. Receptors were obtained from a middle-aged man with primary liver carcinoma and hepatitis B virus infection.

On this clonotype: A read error may be the cause here, since a much bigger clone is one base away. This rearrangement joins TRBV12-3 or TRBV12-4 to TRBJ1-1, with 7 positions matching TRBD1. The CDR3 has 16 amino acids. J was trimmed by 5 bases and V by 1 base; bases with no gene match: 10. CDR3: CASSLVSQGGRTEAFF. DNA of the CDR3: TGTGCCAGCAGTTTAGTATCCCAGGGGGGGCGGACTGAAGCTTTCTTT.

V usage is TRBV29-1 and J usage is TRBJ2-1; D is uncertain. The CDR3 covers 16 residues. V shed 4 bases and J shed 4 bases, with 20 bases lying between them. The germline gives CDR1 SQVTM, CDR2 ANQGSEA. CDR3 sequence reads: CSVGYRVASAYNEQFF. The CDR3 DNA reads TGCAGCGTTGGGTACAGAGTAGCATCGGCATACAATGAGCAGTTCTTC.

The chain joins TRBV28 to TRBJ2-7; 10 bases fit TRBD2. Germline CDR1 is MDHEN and CDR2 is SYDVKM. V lost 10 bases, J lost 3 bases, and 3 bases stayed unmatched. The CDR3 is 12 amino acids. Written as DNA, the CDR3 is TGTGCCACTATAGCGGGAGGCTACGAGCAGTACTTC. Translation: CATIAGGYEQYF. Full variable domain (rest looked up from reference TRBV28 and TRBJ2-7): DVKVTQSSRYLVKRTGEKVFLECVQDMDHENMFWYRQDPGLGLRLIYFSYDVKMKEKGDIPEGYSVSREKKERFSLILESASTNQTSMYLCATIAGGYEQYFGPGTRLTVT.

At least ten counts were recorded for this clonotype. The gene calls are TRBV5-4 and TRBJ2-1; 10 bases line up with TRBD2. Looked up from germline, CDR1 is SGHNT and CDR2 is YYREEE (reference sequence). The CDR3 length is 13 residues. V shed 7 bases and J 7 bases; nucleotides not matched to a gene: 5. The chain's CDR3 is CASRTSGNNEQFF. The CDR3 DNA follows: TGTGCCAGCCGGACTAGCGGTAATAATGAGCAGTTCTTC.

This sequence joins TRBV12-3 or TRBV12-4 and TRBJ1-2; no firm D call. The CDR3 contains 14 residues. The V and J ends lost 10 bases and 6 bases respectively, with 21 bases between them. This CDR3 reads CANNIGGRQDGYTF. CDR3 DNA: TGTGCCAACAACATAGGTGGGCGCCAGGATGGCTACACCTTC.

This clonotype occurred many times. The chain carries TRBV10-3 and TRBJ2-3; D not certain. Trimming stripped 4 bases from V and 2 bases from J, with 10 bases between. The CDR3 sequence is 14 residues long. Germline lookup yields CDR1 ENHRY and CDR2 SYGVKD. The CDR3 spells CAISGQRDTDTQYF. The CDR3 DNA reads TGTGCCATCAGTGGTCAGAGAGACACAGATACGCAGTATTTT.

Turning to this clonotype: The junction departs from the called germline gene at one end, perhaps through a read error. The chain carries TRBV29-1 and TRBJ2-5; 10 bases fit TRBD1. Germline CDR1 and CDR2: SQVTM and ANQGSEA. CDR3 length: 12 amino acids. The CDR3 loop reads CSPDRGPETQYF. DNA of the CDR3: TGCAGCCCTGACAGGGGGCCGGAGACCCAATACTTC.

As to this clonotype: At one boundary the junction diverges from the germline segment, which might be a read error. The chain is built from TRBV29-1 and TRBJ2-4, with D possibly matching TRBD1 (5 bases). The CDR3 consists of 13 residues. The germline V gene encodes CDR1 SQVTM and CDR2 ANQGSEA. CDR3 in amino acids: CSVEVDMENVQYF. CDR3 DNA: TGCAGCGTTGAAGTGGACATGGAAAACGTTCAGTACTTC.